What follows describes a single T cell receptor (beta chain). The specificity of this receptor is unknown. No much larger clone exists at a distance of one base, and base qualities are not known. The receptor library was made with the immunoSEQ multiplex PCR assay. TCRdb took this table from immuneACCESS and kept in-frame rearrangements with V and J called. Such tables lack part of the clones; where checked against another copy, unresolved V genes explain under half of the gap, and the rest is unexplained. Across this sample there are over 90,000 clones, with about 91% seen only once. The ten largest clones represent over 2% of the sample. CDR1 SEHNR and CDR2 FQNEAQ were looked up in the germline V gene (reference sequence). Spanning cysteine to phenylalanine, the CDR3 consists of 11 amino acids. Of the read, only the CDR3 DNA is kept; its 33 bases are in frame from base 1. The junction shows trimming of 5 bases on V and 6 bases on J, plus 7 bases between the germline ends.

This sample is drawn from a study of control samples from healthy donors and cancer patients (dated by TCRdb to about 2020). This clonotype was sampled from a woman between 18 and 30 years old in good health. This receptor chain uses TRBV7-9 and TRBJ1-2; the D gene cannot be resolved reliably. The specimen was blood. The bases read TGTGCCAGCAGCCACCTGAATGGCTACACCTTC. It translates as CASSHLNGYTF.